This T cell receptor (beta chain) was captured by sequencing in a study of OX40 agonist ivuxolimab in advanced cancers. Measured with immunoSEQ multiplex PCR; TCRdb has only the in-frame clones, and not every one. The sample records approximately 67,000 clones, roughly 81% being singletons. In this sample, this clone turned up once. Its antigen remains unknown. V lost 5 bases to trimming and J lost 4 bases, with 11 bases between them. The CDR3 sequence is 13 residues long. Germline loops: CDR1 MDHEN, CDR2 SYDVKM. Overall study findings and caveats: Dosing at 0.1 to 3.0 mg/kg was accompanied by clonal expansion of CD4+ and CD8+ blood T cells by week 6. Those patients achieving a partial response at 0.1-3.0 mg/kg showed among the lowest clonal expansion.

Sequences were derived from CD4+ or CD8+ T cells sorted from blood, sampled in a trial of the OX40 agonist ivuxolimab. The sequence came from an adult with an advanced solid tumor such as melanoma, head and neck, liver or kidney cancer. V is TRBV28 and J is TRBJ1-2; D call uncertain. CDR3 nucleotides: TGTGCCAGCAGTCTATCCACGGGCTATGGCTACACCTTC. The encoded protein is CASSLSTGYGYTF.